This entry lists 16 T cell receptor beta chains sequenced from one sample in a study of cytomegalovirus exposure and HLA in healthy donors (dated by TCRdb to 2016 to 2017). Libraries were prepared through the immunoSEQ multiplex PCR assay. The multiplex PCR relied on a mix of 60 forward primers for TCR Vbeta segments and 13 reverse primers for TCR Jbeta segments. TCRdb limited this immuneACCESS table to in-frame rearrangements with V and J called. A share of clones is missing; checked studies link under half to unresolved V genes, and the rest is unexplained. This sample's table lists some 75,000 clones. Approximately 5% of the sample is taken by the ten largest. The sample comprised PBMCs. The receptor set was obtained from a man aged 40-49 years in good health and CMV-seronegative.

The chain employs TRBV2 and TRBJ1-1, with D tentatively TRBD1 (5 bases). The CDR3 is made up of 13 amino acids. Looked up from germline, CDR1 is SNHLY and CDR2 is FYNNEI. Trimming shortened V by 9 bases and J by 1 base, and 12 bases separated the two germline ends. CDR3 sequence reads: CASAGSRNTEAFF. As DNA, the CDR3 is TGTGCCAGTGCAGGGTCCAGGAACACTGAAGCTTTCTTT.

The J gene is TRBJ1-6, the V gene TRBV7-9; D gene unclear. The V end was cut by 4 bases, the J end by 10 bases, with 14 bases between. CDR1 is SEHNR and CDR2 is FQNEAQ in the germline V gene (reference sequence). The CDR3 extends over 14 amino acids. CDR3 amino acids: CASSSQDSESPLHF. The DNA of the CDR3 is TGTGCCAGCAGCTCCCAAGATAGTGAATCACCCCTCCACTTT.

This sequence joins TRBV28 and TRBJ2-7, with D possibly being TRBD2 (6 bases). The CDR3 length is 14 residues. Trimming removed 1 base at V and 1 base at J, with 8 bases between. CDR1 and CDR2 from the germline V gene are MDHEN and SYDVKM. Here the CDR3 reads CASSLLEGSYEQYF. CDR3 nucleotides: TGTGCCAGCAGTTTATTGGAGGGGTCCTACGAGCAGTACTTC.

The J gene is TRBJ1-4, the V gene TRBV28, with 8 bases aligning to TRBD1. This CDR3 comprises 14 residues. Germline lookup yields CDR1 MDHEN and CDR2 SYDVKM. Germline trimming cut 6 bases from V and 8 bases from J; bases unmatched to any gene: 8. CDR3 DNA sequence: TGTGCCAGCAGCAAGACAGGGGAGGCGGAAAAACTGTTTTTT. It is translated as CASSKTGEAEKLFF. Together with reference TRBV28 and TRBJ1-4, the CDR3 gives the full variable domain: DVKVTQSSRYLVKRTGEKVFLECVQDMDHENMFWYRQDPGLGLRLIYFSYDVKMKEKGDIPEGYSVSREKKERFSLILESASTNQTSMYLCASSKTGEAEKLFFGSGTQLSVL.

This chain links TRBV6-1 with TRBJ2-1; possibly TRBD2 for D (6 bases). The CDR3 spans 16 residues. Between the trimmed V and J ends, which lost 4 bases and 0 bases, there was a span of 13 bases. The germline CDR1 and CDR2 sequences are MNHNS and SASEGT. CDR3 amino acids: CASSVGSGTSYNEQFF. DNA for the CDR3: TGTGCCAGCAGTGTCGGTAGCGGAACCTCCTACAATGAGCAGTTCTTC.

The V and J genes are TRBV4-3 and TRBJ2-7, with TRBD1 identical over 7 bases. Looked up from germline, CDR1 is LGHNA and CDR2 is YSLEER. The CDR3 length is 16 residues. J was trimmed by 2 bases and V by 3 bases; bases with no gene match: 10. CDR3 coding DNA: TGCGCCAGCAGCCAGCGGTTGACAGGGTCGACCTACGAGCAGTACTTC. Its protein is CASSQRLTGSTYEQYF.

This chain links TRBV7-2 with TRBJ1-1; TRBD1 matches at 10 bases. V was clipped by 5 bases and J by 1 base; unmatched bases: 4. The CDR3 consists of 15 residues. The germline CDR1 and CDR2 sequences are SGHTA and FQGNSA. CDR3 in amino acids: CASSPRQGANTEAFF. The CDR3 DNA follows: TGTGCCAGCAGCCCTAGACAGGGGGCGAACACTGAAGCTTTCTTT.

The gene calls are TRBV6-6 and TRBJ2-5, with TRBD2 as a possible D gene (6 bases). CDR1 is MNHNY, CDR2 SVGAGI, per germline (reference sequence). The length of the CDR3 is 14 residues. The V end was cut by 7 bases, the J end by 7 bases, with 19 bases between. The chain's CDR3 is CASNPQRAIGTQYF. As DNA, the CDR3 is TGTGCCAGCAACCCCCAGCGGGCAATCGGGACCCAGTACTTC.

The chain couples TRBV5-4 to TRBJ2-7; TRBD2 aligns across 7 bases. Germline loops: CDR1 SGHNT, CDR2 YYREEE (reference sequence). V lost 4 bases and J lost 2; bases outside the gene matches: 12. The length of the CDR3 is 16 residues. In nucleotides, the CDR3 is TGTGCCAGCAGCCCGGGTGGTAGCGGGCGTACCTACGAGCAGTACTTC. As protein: CASSPGGSGRTYEQYF.

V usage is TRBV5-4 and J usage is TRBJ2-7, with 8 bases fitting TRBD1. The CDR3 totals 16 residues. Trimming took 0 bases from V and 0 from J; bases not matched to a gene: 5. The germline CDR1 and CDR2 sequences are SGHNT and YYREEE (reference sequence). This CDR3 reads CASSLGADRGSYEQYF. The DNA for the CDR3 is TGTGCCAGCAGCTTGGGGGCTGACAGGGGCTCCTACGAGCAGTACTTC.

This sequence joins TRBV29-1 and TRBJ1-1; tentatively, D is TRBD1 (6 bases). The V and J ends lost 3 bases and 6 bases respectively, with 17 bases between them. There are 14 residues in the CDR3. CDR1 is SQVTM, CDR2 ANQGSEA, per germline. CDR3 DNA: TGCAGCGTTGACGCACAGGGATTGTATCCTGAAGCTTTCTTT. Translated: CSVDAQGLYPEAFF.

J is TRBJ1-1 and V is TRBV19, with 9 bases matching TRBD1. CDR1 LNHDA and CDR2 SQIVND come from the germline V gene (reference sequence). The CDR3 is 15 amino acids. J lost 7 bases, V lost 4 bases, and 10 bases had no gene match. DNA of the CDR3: TGTGCCAGTAGTACCCCCGACAGGGGGTATCGTGAAGCTTTCTTT. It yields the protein CASSTPDRGYREAFF.

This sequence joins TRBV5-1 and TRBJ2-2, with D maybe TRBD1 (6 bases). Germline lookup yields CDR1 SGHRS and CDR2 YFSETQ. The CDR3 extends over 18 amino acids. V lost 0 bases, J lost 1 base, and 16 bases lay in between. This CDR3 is CASSLGPRTVLNTGELFF. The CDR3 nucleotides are TGCGCCAGCAGCTTGGGCCCTCGGACAGTTTTGAACACCGGGGAGCTGTTTTTT.

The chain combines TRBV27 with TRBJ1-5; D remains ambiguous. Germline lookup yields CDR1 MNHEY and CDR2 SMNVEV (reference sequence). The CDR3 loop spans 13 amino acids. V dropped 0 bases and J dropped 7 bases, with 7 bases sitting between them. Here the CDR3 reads CASSLSFSQPQHF. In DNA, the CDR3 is TGTGCCAGCAGTTTATCATTTAGCCAGCCCCAGCATTTT.

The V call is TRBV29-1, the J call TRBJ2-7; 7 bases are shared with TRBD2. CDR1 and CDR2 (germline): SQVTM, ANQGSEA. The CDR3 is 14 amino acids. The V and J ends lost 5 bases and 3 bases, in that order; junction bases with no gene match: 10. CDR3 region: CSVRLYGGGYEQYF. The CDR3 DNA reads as TGCAGCGTTCGTTTATATGGCGGGGGCTACGAGCAGTACTTC.

This CDR3 is CASSNEGQGREKLFF. The CDR3 DNA sequence: TGTGCCAGCAGCAACGAAGGACAGGGACGAGAAAAACTGTTTTTT. This rearrangement joins TRBV21-1 to TRBJ1-4; the table names TRBD1, a call not compared with the DNA. TRBV21-1 is annotated as a pseudogene. This CDR3 is 15 amino acids long.